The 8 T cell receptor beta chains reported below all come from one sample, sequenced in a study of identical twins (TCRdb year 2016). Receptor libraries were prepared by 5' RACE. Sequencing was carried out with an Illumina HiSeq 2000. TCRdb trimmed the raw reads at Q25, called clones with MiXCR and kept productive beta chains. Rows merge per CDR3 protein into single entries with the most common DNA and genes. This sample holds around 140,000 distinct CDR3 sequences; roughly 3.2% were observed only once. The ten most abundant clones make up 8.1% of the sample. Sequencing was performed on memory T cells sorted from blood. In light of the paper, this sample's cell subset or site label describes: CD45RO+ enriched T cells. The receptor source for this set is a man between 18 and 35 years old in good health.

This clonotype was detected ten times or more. The CDR3 nucleotides are TGTGCCAGCAGCTTAGAGGCGGGAGCCTTCGAGACCCAGTACTTC. It yields the protein CASSLEAGAFETQYF. This rearrangement joins TRBV7-6 to TRBJ2-5, with TRBD2 matching over 7 bases. Germline V gene data show CDR1 as SGHVS and CDR2 as FNYEAQ. There are 15 residues in the CDR3. The J segment lost 5 bases and the V segment lost 1 base, leaving 7 bases of the junction unmatched.

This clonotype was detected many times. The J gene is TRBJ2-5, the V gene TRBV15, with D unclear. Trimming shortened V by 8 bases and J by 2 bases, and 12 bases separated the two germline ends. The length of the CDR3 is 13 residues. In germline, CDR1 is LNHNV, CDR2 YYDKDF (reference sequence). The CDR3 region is CATGNVGQETQYF. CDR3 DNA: TGTGCCACCGGTAATGTAGGACAAGAGACCCAGTACTTC.

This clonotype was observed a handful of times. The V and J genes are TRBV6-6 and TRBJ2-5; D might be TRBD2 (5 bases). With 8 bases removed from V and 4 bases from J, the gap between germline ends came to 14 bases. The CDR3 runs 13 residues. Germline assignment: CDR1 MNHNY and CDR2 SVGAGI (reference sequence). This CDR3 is CASGGRFGETQYF. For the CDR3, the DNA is TGTGCCAGCGGAGGCAGGTTCGGAGAGACCCAGTACTTC.

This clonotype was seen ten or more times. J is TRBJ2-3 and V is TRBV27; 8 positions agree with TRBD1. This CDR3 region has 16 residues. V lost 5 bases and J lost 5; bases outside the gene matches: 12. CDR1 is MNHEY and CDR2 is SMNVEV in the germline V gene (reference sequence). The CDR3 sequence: CASSPGRTGQRDTQYF. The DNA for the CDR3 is TGTGCCAGCAGTCCGGGGCGGACAGGGCAGCGAGATACGCAGTATTTT.

The CDR3 bases are TGTGCCGGCGAGCGGGAGCCTACAGATACGCAGTATTTT. Protein: CAGEREPTDTQYF. The chain combines TRBV7-9 with TRBJ2-3; TRBD2 agrees at 8 bases. V lost 11 bases, J lost 3 bases, and 7 bases stayed unmatched. CDR3 length: 13 residues. In germline, CDR1 is SEHNR, CDR2 FQNEAQ (reference sequence).

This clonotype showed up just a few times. CDR3: CASSHREFIHGYTF. The DNA of the CDR3 is TGTGCCAGCAGCCACCGTGAATTTATACATGGCTACACCTTC. J is TRBJ1-2 and V is TRBV3-1; unclear D gene. Trimming removed 3 bases at V and 6 bases at J, with 14 bases between. Germline V gene lookup returns CDR1 LGHDT and CDR2 YNNKEL (reference sequence). The CDR3 has 14 amino acids. Drawing the rest from reference TRBV3-1 and TRBJ1-2, the complete variable domain is DTAVSQTPKYLVTQMGNDKSIKCEQNLGHDTMYWYKQDSKKFLKIMFSYNNKELIINETVPNRFSPKSPDKAHLNLHINSLELGDSAVYFCASSHREFIHGYTFGSGTRLTVV.

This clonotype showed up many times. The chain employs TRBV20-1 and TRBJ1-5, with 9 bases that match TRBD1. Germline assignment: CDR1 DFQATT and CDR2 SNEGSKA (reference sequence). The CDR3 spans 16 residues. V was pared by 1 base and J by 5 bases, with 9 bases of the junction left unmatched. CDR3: CSARGGQGGWDQPQHF. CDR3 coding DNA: TGCAGTGCTAGAGGGGGACAGGGAGGGTGGGATCAGCCCCAGCATTTT.

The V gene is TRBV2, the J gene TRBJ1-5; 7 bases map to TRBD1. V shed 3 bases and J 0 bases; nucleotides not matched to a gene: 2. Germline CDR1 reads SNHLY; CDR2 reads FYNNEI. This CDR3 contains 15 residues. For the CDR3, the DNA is TGTGCCAGCAGTGACAGGGGGAGTAGCAATCAGCCCCAGCATTTT. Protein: CASSDRGSSNQPQHF.